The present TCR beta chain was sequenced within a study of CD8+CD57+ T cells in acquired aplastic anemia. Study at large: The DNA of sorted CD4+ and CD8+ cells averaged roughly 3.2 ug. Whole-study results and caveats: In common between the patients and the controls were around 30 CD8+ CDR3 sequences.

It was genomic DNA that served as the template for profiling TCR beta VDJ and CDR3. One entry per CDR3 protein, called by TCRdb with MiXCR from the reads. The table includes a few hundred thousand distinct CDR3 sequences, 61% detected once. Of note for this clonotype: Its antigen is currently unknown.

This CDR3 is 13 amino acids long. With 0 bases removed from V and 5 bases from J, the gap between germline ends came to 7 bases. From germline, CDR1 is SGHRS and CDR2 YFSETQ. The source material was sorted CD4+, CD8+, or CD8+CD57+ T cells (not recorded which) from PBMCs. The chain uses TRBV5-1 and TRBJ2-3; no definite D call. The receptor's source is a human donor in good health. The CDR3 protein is CASSLAQEDTQYF. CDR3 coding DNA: TGCGCCAGCAGCTTGGCCCAGGAAGATACGCAGTATTTT. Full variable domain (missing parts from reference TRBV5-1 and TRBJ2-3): KAGVTQTPRYLIKTRGQQVTLSCSPISGHRSVSWYQQTPGQGLQFLFEYFSETQRNKGNFPGRFSGRQFSNSRSEMNVSTLELGDSALYLCASSLAQEDTQYFGPGTRLTVL.